This T cell receptor beta chain appears in the sequencing data of a study of blood T cell repertoires in COVID-19. The overall study: COVID-19 samples from acute and convalescent phases originated in the United States, Italy and Spain. Sources were T cells, B-cell-depleted T cells, or PBMCs; the material itself was cDNA or gDNA.

Followed longitudinally, the Seattle patients had been enrolled during active infection. Using immunoSEQ multiplex PCR, the repertoire was profiled, and TCRdb retains in-frame clones only, with some absent. The sample includes under 250,000 clones, more than 70% of them seen just once. Per the germline V gene, CDR1 is LNHDA and CDR2 is SQIVND (reference sequence). Trimming left V 4 bases short and J 0 bases short, with 9 bases between. This CDR3 comprises 14 residues. The chain carries TRBV19 and TRBJ1-1; no definite D call. The TCR originated in a woman older than 75 with COVID-19, enrolled during active disease. Material: peripheral blood. CDR3 sequence reads: CASSTGLLNTEAFF. The DNA of the CDR3 is TGTGCCAGTAGTACTGGCCTCCTGAACACTGAAGCTTTCTTT.